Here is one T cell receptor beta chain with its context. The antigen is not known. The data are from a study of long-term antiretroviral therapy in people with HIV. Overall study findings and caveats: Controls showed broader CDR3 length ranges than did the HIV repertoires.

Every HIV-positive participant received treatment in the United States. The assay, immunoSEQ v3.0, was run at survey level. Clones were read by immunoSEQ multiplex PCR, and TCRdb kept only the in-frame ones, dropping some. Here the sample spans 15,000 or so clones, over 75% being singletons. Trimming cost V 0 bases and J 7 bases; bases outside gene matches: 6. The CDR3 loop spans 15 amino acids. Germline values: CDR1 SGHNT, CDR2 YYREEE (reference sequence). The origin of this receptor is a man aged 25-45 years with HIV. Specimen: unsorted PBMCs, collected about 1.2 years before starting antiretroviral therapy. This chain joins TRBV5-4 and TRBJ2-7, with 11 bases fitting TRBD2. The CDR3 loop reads CASSLELAGVGEQYF. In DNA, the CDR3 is TGTGCCAGCAGCTTGGAACTAGCGGGAGTAGGAGAGCAGTACTTC.